This T cell receptor (beta chain) was captured by sequencing in a study of cytomegalovirus exposure and HLA in healthy donors. Notes on the study in general: Most subjects' HLA-A and HLA-B alleles were reportedly predicted from TCR beta sequences. In a later analysis, at a false discovery rate of 0.05, roughly 17,000 TCR beta sequences matched HLA alleles. The study recorded over 150 TCR beta chains that were cytomegalovirus-associated.

CDR1 is SEHNR and CDR2 is FQNEAQ in the germline V gene (reference sequence). The trim removed 5 bases at V and 1 base at J, leaving 10 bases unmatched. The CDR3 loop spans 16 amino acids. PCR amplification relied on 60 Vbeta primers (plus 13 Jbeta primers). This table comes from immunoSEQ multiplex PCR, and its TCRdb copy is limited to in-frame clones, with some not included. The sample has approximately 270,000 clones, 80% seen once. As concerns this clone: The antigen is not known.

The chain links TRBV7-9 to TRBJ2-5; 7 bases map to TRBD1. The sequence came from a girl aged 2-10 years in good health and CMV-seronegative. Sequencing input: PBMCs. The CDR3 is CASSRTRGSLQETQYF. The CDR3 DNA is TGTGCCAGCAGCCGTACCAGGGGGAGCCTCCAAGAGACCCAGTACTTC.